The rows below give T cell receptor beta chains drawn from one sample of a study of T-cell memory formation after mild COVID-19. One entry per CDR3 protein, called by TCRdb with MiXCR from the 5' RACE reads. Altogether almost 550,000 distinct CDR3 sequences are present, just over 20% being singletons, with the ten largest covering under 15%. The sample consisted of PBMCs or a T cell subset sorted from them (not recorded which). These receptors were collected from an adult woman who had mild COVID-19 (a few samples of this study predate the infection). Cell type and time point are not known. CDR3s include the opening cysteine and the closing phenylalanine or tryptophan. The order of the fields is D gene, J gene, clone size, V gene, CDR3 DNA, CDR3 protein. A D gene is named only where the DNA matches it firmly. Expanded clones are given a class, and other clones once, few, many or no size at all.

D: TRBD1
J: TRBJ1-1
size: -
V: TRBV30
DNA: TGTGCCTGGATACAGGGGGCGAACACTGAAGCTTTCTTT
CDR3: CAWIQGANTEAFF

D: TRBD1
J: TRBJ1-2
size: -
V: TRBV12-3/TRBV12-4
DNA: TGTGCCAGCAGTGGTGGGACAGGGCCCAACTATGGCTACACCTTC
CDR3: CASSGGTGPNYGYTF

D: -
J: TRBJ1-5
size: -
V: TRBV5-6
DNA: TGTGCCAGCAGCTTGGGAGGACACTCCAAACAGAATCAGCCCCAGCATTTT
CDR3: CASSLGGHSKQNQPQHF

D: -
J: TRBJ1-2
size: -
V: TRBV12-3/TRBV12-4
DNA: TGTGCCAGCAGTTTGGCTACCTATGGCTACACCTTC
CDR3: CASSLATYGYTF

D: TRBD1
J: TRBJ1-1
size: -
V: TRBV7-2
DNA: TGTGCCAGCAGCTTGAGGACAGGGGGCGGAAGGAACACTGAAGCTTTCTTT
CDR3: CASSLRTGGGRNTEAFF

D: -
J: TRBJ1-2
size: -
V: TRBV3-1
DNA: TGTGCCAGCAGCCCAGACCAGGGGCGAGATGGCTACACCTTC
CDR3: CASSPDQGRDGYTF

D: -
J: TRBJ1-1
size: -
V: TRBV6-2/TRBV6-3
DNA: TGTGCCAGCATCGGACAGACGGGTCACACTGAAGCTTTCTTT
CDR3: CASIGQTGHTEAFF

D: TRBD1
J: TRBJ1-2
size: few
V: TRBV7-8
DNA: TGTGCCAGCAGCTTAACTTGGAGTAGGGGGCCGGGCTATGGCTACACCTTC
CDR3: CASSLTWSRGPGYGYTF

D: -
J: TRBJ1-1
size: few
V: TRBV7-9
DNA: TGTGCCAGCAGCTTAATCGAGTCAGGGCGGGAAGCTTTCTTT
CDR3: CASSLIESGREAFF

D: -
J: TRBJ2-7
size: -
V: TRBV29-1
DNA: TGCAGCGTTGCGGTAAGCGGACCCCCCTACGAGCAGTACTTC
CDR3: CSVAVSGPPYEQYF

D: -
J: TRBJ1-5
size: few
V: TRBV19
DNA: TGTGCCAGTAATTCGGTATTCAGCTCCCCCTCGGCCCAGCATTTT
CDR3: CASNSVFSSPSAQHF

D: -
J: TRBJ2-2
size: -
V: TRBV12-3/TRBV12-4
DNA: TGTGCCAGCAGTCCCCTACTAGGATTGACCGGGGAGCTGTTTTTT
CDR3: CASSPLLGLTGELFF

D: TRBD1
J: TRBJ2-5
size: many
V: TRBV5-1
DNA: TGCGCCAGCAGCCCAGGGGGTGAGGAGACCCAGTACTTC
CDR3: CASSPGGEETQYF

D: TRBD1
J: TRBJ1-1
size: -
V: TRBV7-8
DNA: TGTGCCAGCAGCTTAGCGGTAGCCGGGACAGGGGGAACTGAAGCTTTCTTT
CDR3: CASSLAVAGTGGTEAFF

D: -
J: TRBJ2-7
size: few
V: TRBV15
DNA: TGTGCCACCAGCAGAGTGGCGGACAGTGTTTACGAGCAGTACTTC
CDR3: CATSRVADSVYEQYF

D: -
J: TRBJ1-5
size: -
V: TRBV18
DNA: TGTGCCAGCTCACGGGAATTTAATCAGCCCCAGCATTTT
CDR3: CASSREFNQPQHF

D: TRBD1
J: TRBJ1-3
size: -
V: TRBV5-6
DNA: TGTGCCAGCAGCCAAGACAGGGGGCGTGCGGGAAACACCATATATTTT
CDR3: CASSQDRGRAGNTIYF

D: -
J: TRBJ1-2
size: -
V: TRBV7-3
DNA: TGTGCCAGCAGCTTAACGGGGGCAGGATACTATGGCTACACCTTC
CDR3: CASSLTGAGYYGYTF

D: TRBD1
J: TRBJ2-5
size: once
V: TRBV6-5
DNA: TGTGCCAGCAAGACAGGGTCGATCCAAGAGACCCAGTACTTC
CDR3: CASKTGSIQETQYF

D: -
J: TRBJ2-3
size: -
V: TRBV28
DNA: TGTGCCATTCGGAGGTCGGGAGTTAACACAGATACGCAGTATTTT
CDR3: CAIRRSGVNTDTQYF